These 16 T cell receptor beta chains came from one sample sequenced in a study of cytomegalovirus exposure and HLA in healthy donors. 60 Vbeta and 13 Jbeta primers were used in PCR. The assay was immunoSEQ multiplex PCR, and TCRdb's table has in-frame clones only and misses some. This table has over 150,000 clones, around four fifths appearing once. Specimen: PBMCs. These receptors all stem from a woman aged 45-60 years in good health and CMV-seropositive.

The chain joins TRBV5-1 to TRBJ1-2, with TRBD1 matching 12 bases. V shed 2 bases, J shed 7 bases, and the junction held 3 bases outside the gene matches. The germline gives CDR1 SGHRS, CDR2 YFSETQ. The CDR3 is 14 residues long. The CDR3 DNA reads TGCGCCAGCAGCTTAGGGACAGGGGGCTTTGGCTACACCTTC. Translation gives CASSLGTGGFGYTF.

CDR3 residues: CASSSRAGQHYPDTGELFF. The CDR3 bases are TGTGCCAGCAGCTCCCGAGCTGGACAGCACTACCCTGACACCGGGGAGCTGTTTTTT. The chain employs TRBV7-9 and TRBJ2-2; possible D gene TRBD1, 6 bases. Trimming left V 4 bases short and J 3 bases short, with 24 bases between. The CDR3 spans 19 residues. CDR1 is SEHNR and CDR2 is FQNEAQ in the germline V gene (reference sequence).

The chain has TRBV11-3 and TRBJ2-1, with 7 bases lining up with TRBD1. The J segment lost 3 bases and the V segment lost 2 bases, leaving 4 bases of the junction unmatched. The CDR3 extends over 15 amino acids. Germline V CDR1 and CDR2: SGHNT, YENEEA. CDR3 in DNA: TGTGCCAGCAGCTTACAGGGGGAGAACTACAATGAGCAGTTCTTC. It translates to CASSLQGENYNEQFF.

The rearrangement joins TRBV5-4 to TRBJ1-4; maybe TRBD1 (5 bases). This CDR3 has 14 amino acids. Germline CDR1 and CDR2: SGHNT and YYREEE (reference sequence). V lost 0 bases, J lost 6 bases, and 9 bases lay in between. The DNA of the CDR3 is TGTGCCAGCAGCTTGGACAGGATCGATGAAAAACTGTTTTTT. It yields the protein CASSLDRIDEKLFF. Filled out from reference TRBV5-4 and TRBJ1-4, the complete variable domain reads ETGVTQSPTHLIKTRGQQVTLRCSSQSGHNTVSWYQQALGQGPQFIFQYYREEENGRGNFPPRFSGLQFPNYSSELNVNALELDDSALYLCASSLDRIDEKLFFGSGTQLSVL.

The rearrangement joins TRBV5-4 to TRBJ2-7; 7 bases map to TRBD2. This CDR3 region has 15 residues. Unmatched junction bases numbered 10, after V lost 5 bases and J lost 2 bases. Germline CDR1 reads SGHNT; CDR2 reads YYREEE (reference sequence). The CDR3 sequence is CASRLWGGSAYEQYF. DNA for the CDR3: TGTGCCAGCAGACTGTGGGGGGGGTCCGCCTACGAGCAGTACTTC.

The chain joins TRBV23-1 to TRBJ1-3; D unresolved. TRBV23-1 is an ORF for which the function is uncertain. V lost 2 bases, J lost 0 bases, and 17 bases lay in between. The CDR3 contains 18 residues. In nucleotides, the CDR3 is TGCGCCAGCAGTCAAGGACGGGCAGCGGAAAGCTCTGGAAACACCATATATTTT. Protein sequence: CASSQGRAAESSGNTIYF.

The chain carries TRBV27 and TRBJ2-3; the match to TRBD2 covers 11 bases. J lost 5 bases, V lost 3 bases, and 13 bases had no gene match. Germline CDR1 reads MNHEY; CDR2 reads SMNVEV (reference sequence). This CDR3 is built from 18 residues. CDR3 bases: TGTGCCAGCAGTTTTCGGCTAGCGGGAGGTGGTAGAGTAGATACGCAGTATTTT. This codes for CASSFRLAGGGRVDTQYF.

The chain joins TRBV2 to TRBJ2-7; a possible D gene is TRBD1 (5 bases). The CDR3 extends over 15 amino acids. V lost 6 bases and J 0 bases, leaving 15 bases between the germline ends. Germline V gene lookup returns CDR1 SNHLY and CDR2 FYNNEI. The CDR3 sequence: CASSQSQGFSYEQYF. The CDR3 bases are TGTGCCAGCAGCCAATCCCAGGGCTTCTCCTACGAGCAGTACTTC.

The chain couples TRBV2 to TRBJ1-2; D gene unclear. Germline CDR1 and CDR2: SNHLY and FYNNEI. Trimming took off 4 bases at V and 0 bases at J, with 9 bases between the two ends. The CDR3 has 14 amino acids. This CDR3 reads CASSGARANYGYTF. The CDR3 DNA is TGTGCCAGCAGTGGGGCGAGGGCTAACTATGGCTACACCTTC.

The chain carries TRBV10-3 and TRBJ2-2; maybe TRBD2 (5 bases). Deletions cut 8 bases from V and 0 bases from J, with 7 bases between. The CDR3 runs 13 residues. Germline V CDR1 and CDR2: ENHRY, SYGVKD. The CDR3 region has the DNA TGTGCCATCGAGGGAACGAACACCGGGGAGCTGTTTTTT. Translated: CAIEGTNTGELFF.

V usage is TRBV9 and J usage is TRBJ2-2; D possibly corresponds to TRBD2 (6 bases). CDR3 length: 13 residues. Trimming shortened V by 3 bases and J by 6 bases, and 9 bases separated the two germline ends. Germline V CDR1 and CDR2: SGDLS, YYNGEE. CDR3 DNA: TGTGCCAGCAGCGCGGGGGTAGCCGGGGAGCTGTTTTTT. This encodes CASSAGVAGELFF.

CDR3 sequence (DNA): TGTGCCAGCAGTTATGAGACAGGGGGCTACGAGCAGTACTTC. Residues: CASSYETGGYEQYF. The genes are TRBV28 and TRBJ2-7; 9 bases agree with TRBD1. The CDR3 is made up of 14 amino acids. Germline CDR1 reads MDHEN; CDR2 reads SYDVKM. V lost 4 bases to trimming and J lost 3 bases; unmatched junction nucleotides: 4.

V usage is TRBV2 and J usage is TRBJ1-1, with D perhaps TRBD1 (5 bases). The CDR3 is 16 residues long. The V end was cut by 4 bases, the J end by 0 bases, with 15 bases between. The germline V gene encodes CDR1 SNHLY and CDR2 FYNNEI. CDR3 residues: CASSVAGGGVNTEAFF. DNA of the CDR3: TGTGCCAGCAGTGTGGCGGGGGGAGGTGTGAACACTGAAGCTTTCTTT.

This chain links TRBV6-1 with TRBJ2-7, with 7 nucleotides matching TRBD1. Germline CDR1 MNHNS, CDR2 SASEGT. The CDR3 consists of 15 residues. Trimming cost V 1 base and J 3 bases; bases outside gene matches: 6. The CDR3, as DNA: TGTGCCAGCAGTGAAGAAGGGACAGCGGTCTACGAGCAGTACTTC. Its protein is CASSEEGTAVYEQYF.

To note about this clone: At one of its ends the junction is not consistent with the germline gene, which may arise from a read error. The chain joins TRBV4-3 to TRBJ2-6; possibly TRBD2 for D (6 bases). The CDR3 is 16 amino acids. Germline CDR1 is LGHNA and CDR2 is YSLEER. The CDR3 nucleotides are TGCGCCAGCAGCCAGGGACGGGACTTTGGGGCCAACGGCCTGACTTTC. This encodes CASSQGRDFGANGLTF.

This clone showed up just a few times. The CDR3 loop reads CASKAGGAGNQPQHF. In DNA, the CDR3 is TGTGCCAGCAAGGCAGGGGGCGCCGGCAATCAGCCCCAGCATTTT. The chain is built from TRBV28 and TRBJ1-5; the match to TRBD1 covers 8 bases. Germline CDR1 is MDHEN and CDR2 is SYDVKM. The CDR3 length is 15 residues. After removal of 7 bases from V and 2 bases from J, the junction contained 7 bases not matched to a gene.